The table lists the clone carrying this T cell receptor beta chain with a count of one. No antigen is known for it. The iRepertoire nested amplicon-rescue multiplex PCR amplified TCR alpha and beta CDR3s from RNA. For one-step reverse transcription and amplification, 100-400 ng of tissue mRNA or PBMC total RNA was used. One entry per CDR3 protein, called by TCRdb with MiXCR from the multiplex PCR reads. In the table there are about 140,000 distinct CDR3 sequences, more than 35% of which are singletons. The entry originates in a study of glioma-infiltrating T cells. The J segment lost 14 bases and the V segment lost 2 bases, leaving 7 bases of the junction unmatched. CDR3 length: 13 amino acids. From germline, CDR1 is MNHEY and CDR2 SVGEGT. General observations from the study: CDR3 overlap between tissue and blood was very small. Above-expected tissue-blood divergence occurred in all gliomas, most in low-grade ones.

The V gene is TRBV6-2 or TRBV6-3, the J gene TRBJ2-1; 9 bases agree with TRBD1. Input material: glioma tissue, nonneoplastic brain tissue, or PBMCs (not recorded which). The source of this sequence is a human donor with low-grade glioma or glioblastoma, undergoing nonglioma brain surgery, or in good health (not recorded which). The CDR3 loop reads CASSYTDRGWKFF. CDR3 bases: TGTGCCAGCAGTTACACAGACAGGGGGTGGAAGTTCTTC.